The clone carrying this T cell receptor (beta chain) was observed once. The source of the sample is a study of patients and donors after allogeneic stem cell transplantation. Germline V lookup: CDR1 MDHEN, CDR2 SYDVKM. The CDR3 has 17 residues. V shed 8 bases and J shed 4 bases, with 26 bases lying between them. TCRdb re-analysed the RT-PCR reads in MiXCR, keeping a single row per CDR3 protein. The sample holds about a million distinct CDR3 sequences, roughly 18% seen once. The sample comprised blood, either unsorted or a sorted T cell fraction (not recorded which). This chain connects TRBV28 to TRBJ1-1; perhaps TRBD1 as D (6 bases). The receptor was derived from a human donor who was either an allogeneic HSCT recipient or a stem cell or donor lymphocyte infusion donor (not recorded which). It is not recorded whose cells these are; they may come from a transplant donor. DNA of the CDR3: TGTGCCAGCGGGGCGGGGGGAGTGACCAGGGGAGGCACTGAAGCTTTCTTT. Its translation: CASGAGGVTRGGTEAFF. Full variable domain (rest looked up from reference TRBV28 and TRBJ1-1): DVKVTQSSRYLVKRTGEKVFLECVQDMDHENMFWYRQDPGLGLRLIYFSYDVKMKEKGDIPEGYSVSREKKERFSLILESASTNQTSMYLCASGAGGVTRGGTEAFFGQGTRLTVV.